The rows below give T cell receptor beta chains drawn from one sample of a study of blood T cell repertoires in COVID-19. Profiled with immunoSEQ multiplex PCR; TCRdb holds only in-frame clones, not every one. Of 200,000 to 250,000 clones detected, 88% appear once; the ten largest clones hold 2.7%. The material sequenced was peripheral blood. The receptors were gathered from a woman aged 55-70 years with acute or convalescent COVID-19. Both conserved end residues are part of each CDR3. Each record gives: J gene, CDR3 length, clone size, V gene, D gene, CDR3 protein, CDR3 DNA. D genes are given only for firm matches. Size tells how often a clone was seen (once, few, many) or the class of an expanded clone, and some rows leave it out.

j_call: TRBJ1-1; cdr3_length: 14; clone_size: .; v_call: TRBV5-6; d_call: .; cdr3_aa: CASSLEPRSTEAFF; cdr3_nt: TGTGCCAGCAGCTTGGAGCCGCGGAGCACTGAAGCTTTCTTT
j_call: TRBJ2-3; cdr3_length: 14; clone_size: .; v_call: TRBV28; d_call: TRBD1; cdr3_aa: CAKLGQENTDTQYF; cdr3_nt: TGTGCCAAGCTGGGACAGGAGAACACAGATACGCAGTATTTT
j_call: TRBJ2-7; cdr3_length: 16; clone_size: .; v_call: TRBV3-1/TRBV3-2; d_call: TRBD2; cdr3_aa: CASSHHSGTSLYEQYF; cdr3_nt: TGTGCCAGCAGCCATCATTCCGGGACTAGCCTCTACGAGCAGTACTTC
j_call: TRBJ2-3; cdr3_length: 16; clone_size: .; v_call: TRBV5-1; d_call: .; cdr3_aa: CASSLAGRGSVDTQYF; cdr3_nt: TGCGCCAGCAGCTTGGCAGGGAGGGGGAGTGTAGATACGCAGTATTTT
j_call: TRBJ2-7; cdr3_length: 14; clone_size: once; v_call: TRBV7-2; d_call: TRBD1; cdr3_aa: CASSLSGTGAEQYF; cdr3_nt: TGTGCCAGCAGCTTATCCGGGACAGGGGCCGAGCAGTACTTC
j_call: TRBJ2-7; cdr3_length: 16; clone_size: .; v_call: TRBV21-1; d_call: .; cdr3_aa: CASSKVQAGGFYEQYF; cdr3_nt: TGTGCCAGCAGCAAAGTACAGGCGGGAGGGTTCTACGAGCAGTACTTC
j_call: TRBJ2-5; cdr3_length: 13; clone_size: .; v_call: TRBV25-1; d_call: .; cdr3_aa: CASSEYLEETQYF; cdr3_nt: TGTGCCAGCAGTGAATACTTAGAAGAGACCCAGTACTTC
j_call: TRBJ2-7; cdr3_length: 19; clone_size: .; v_call: TRBV3-1/TRBV3-2; d_call: TRBD2; cdr3_aa: CASSQETGLAGGPPGEQYF; cdr3_nt: TGTGCCAGCAGCCAAGAAACAGGACTAGCGGGGGGGCCTCCCGGCGAGCAGTACTTC
j_call: TRBJ2-7; cdr3_length: 13; clone_size: .; v_call: TRBV25-1; d_call: .; cdr3_aa: CASSEYGKDEQYF; cdr3_nt: TGTGCCAGCAGTGAATACGGTAAAGACGAGCAGTACTTC
j_call: TRBJ1-1; cdr3_length: 14; clone_size: .; v_call: TRBV29-1; d_call: .; cdr3_aa: CSVEDNRANTEAFF; cdr3_nt: TGCAGCGTTGAAGATAACAGGGCGAACACTGAAGCTTTCTTT
j_call: TRBJ2-6; cdr3_length: 15; clone_size: .; v_call: TRBV19; d_call: TRBD1; cdr3_aa: CASSTDRAGANVLTF; cdr3_nt: TGTGCCAGTAGCACCGACAGGGCTGGGGCCAACGTCCTGACTTTC
j_call: TRBJ2-2; cdr3_length: 12; clone_size: .; v_call: TRBV19; d_call: .; cdr3_aa: CASATGSGELFF; cdr3_nt: TGTGCCAGCGCGACGGGGTCCGGGGAGCTGTTTTTT
j_call: TRBJ1-4; cdr3_length: 15; clone_size: .; v_call: TRBV6-5; d_call: TRBD1; cdr3_aa: CASAGQGSLMAKLFF; cdr3_nt: TGTGCCAGCGCGGGACAGGGGTCCCTAATGGCAAAACTGTTTTTT
j_call: TRBJ2-5; cdr3_length: 14; clone_size: .; v_call: TRBV7-2; d_call: .; cdr3_aa: CASSPGGYQETQYF; cdr3_nt: TGTGCCAGCAGCCCCGGGGGATACCAAGAGACCCAGTACTTC
j_call: TRBJ1-6; cdr3_length: 17; clone_size: once; v_call: TRBV25-1; d_call: .; cdr3_aa: CASSALQWTYGNSPLHF; cdr3_nt: TGTGCCAGCAGTGCCCTCCAGTGGACATACGGTAATTCACCCCTCCACTTT
j_call: TRBJ2-5; cdr3_length: 15; clone_size: .; v_call: TRBV7-6; d_call: TRBD2; cdr3_aa: CASSLSSGRLETQYF; cdr3_nt: TGTGCCAGCAGCTTATCTAGCGGGAGGCTAGAGACCCAGTACTTC
j_call: TRBJ2-1; cdr3_length: 16; clone_size: .; v_call: TRBV7-8; d_call: TRBD2; cdr3_aa: CASSSGGRRYTGEQFF; cdr3_nt: TGTGCCAGCAGCTCGGGGGGACGGCGTTATACCGGTGAGCAGTTCTTC
j_call: TRBJ1-3; cdr3_length: 17; clone_size: .; v_call: TRBV7-6; d_call: .; cdr3_aa: CASSQEDRRSVGNTIYF; cdr3_nt: TGTGCCAGCAGCCAAGAAGACAGGCGGTCCGTTGGAAACACCATATATTTT
j_call: TRBJ2-7; cdr3_length: 15; clone_size: .; v_call: TRBV5-1; d_call: TRBD1; cdr3_aa: CASSSLDRWTYEQYF; cdr3_nt: TGCGCCAGCAGCTCTTTGGACAGGTGGACCTACGAGCAGTACTTC
j_call: TRBJ2-7; cdr3_length: 11; clone_size: .; v_call: TRBV19; d_call: .; cdr3_aa: CATKDTYEQYF; cdr3_nt: TGTGCCACCAAGGACACCTACGAGCAGTACTTC
j_call: TRBJ2-7; cdr3_length: 15; clone_size: .; v_call: TRBV9; d_call: .; cdr3_aa: CASSVGGARSYEQYF; cdr3_nt: TGTGCCAGCAGCGTAGGCGGGGCTCGGTCCTACGAGCAGTACTTC
j_call: TRBJ1-1; cdr3_length: 12; clone_size: .; v_call: TRBV10-2; d_call: .; cdr3_aa: CASKSPPGEAFF; cdr3_nt: TGCGCCAGCAAGTCCCCGCCCGGTGAAGCTTTCTTT
j_call: TRBJ1-1; cdr3_length: 13; clone_size: .; v_call: TRBV6-5; d_call: TRBD1; cdr3_aa: CASRGTGNTEAFF; cdr3_nt: TGTGCCAGCAGGGGGACAGGAAACACTGAAGCTTTCTTT
j_call: TRBJ1-4; cdr3_length: 15; clone_size: .; v_call: TRBV18; d_call: TRBD1; cdr3_aa: CASSPIGTANEKLFF; cdr3_nt: TGTGCCAGCTCTCCTATCGGGACAGCTAATGAAAAACTGTTTTTT
j_call: TRBJ1-2; cdr3_length: 12; clone_size: .; v_call: TRBV29-1; d_call: .; cdr3_aa: CSVVPTVYGYTF; cdr3_nt: TGCAGCGTTGTACCGACAGTCTATGGCTACACCTTC
j_call: TRBJ1-1; cdr3_length: 17; clone_size: .; v_call: TRBV28; d_call: .; cdr3_aa: CASSFFSWEGPLKRAFF; cdr3_nt: TGTGCCAGCAGTTTCTTCTCATGGGAGGGGCCCCTAAAGCGGGCTTTCTTT
j_call: TRBJ2-7; cdr3_length: 15; clone_size: .; v_call: TRBV14; d_call: TRBD2; cdr3_aa: CASSPLAGGRYEQYF; cdr3_nt: TGTGCCAGCAGTCCGCTAGCGGGGGGCCGTTACGAGCAGTACTTC
j_call: TRBJ2-3; cdr3_length: 14; clone_size: .; v_call: TRBV7-9; d_call: .; cdr3_aa: CASSSGSAGDTQYF; cdr3_nt: TGTGCCAGCAGCTCGGGTTCCGCGGGAGATACGCAGTATTTT
j_call: TRBJ2-1; cdr3_length: 15; clone_size: .; v_call: TRBV11-1; d_call: .; cdr3_aa: CASSSRQGSYNEQFF; cdr3_nt: TGTGCCAGCAGCTCAAGGCAGGGGTCCTACAATGAGCAGTTCTTC
j_call: TRBJ1-6; cdr3_length: 13; clone_size: .; v_call: TRBV30; d_call: .; cdr3_aa: CAWSQGSDSPLHF; cdr3_nt: TGTGCCTGGAGTCAGGGGTCGGATTCACCCCTCCACTTT
j_call: TRBJ1-2; cdr3_length: 14; clone_size: .; v_call: TRBV29-1; d_call: .; cdr3_aa: CSVVTGSFNYGYTF; cdr3_nt: TGCAGCGTTGTAACAGGGTCGTTTAACTATGGCTACACCTTC
j_call: TRBJ2-7; cdr3_length: 16; clone_size: .; v_call: TRBV27; d_call: .; cdr3_aa: CASSLSAGQSIYEQYF; cdr3_nt: TGTGCCAGCAGTTTATCTGCCGGACAATCCATCTACGAGCAGTACTTC
j_call: TRBJ1-4; cdr3_length: 15; clone_size: .; v_call: TRBV19; d_call: .; cdr3_aa: CASSIVRYRNEKLFF; cdr3_nt: TGTGCCAGTAGTATAGTTCGTTACCGGAATGAAAAACTGTTTTTT
j_call: TRBJ2-2; cdr3_length: 16; clone_size: .; v_call: TRBV19; d_call: TRBD2; cdr3_aa: CASAPGGTPGTGELFF; cdr3_nt: TGTGCCAGTGCGCCGGGGGGGACCCCGGGCACCGGGGAGCTGTTTTTT
j_call: TRBJ1-4; cdr3_length: 11; clone_size: .; v_call: TRBV20-1; d_call: .; cdr3_aa: CSAQSGKKLFF; cdr3_nt: TGCAGTGCCCAGTCGGGTAAAAAACTGTTTTTT
j_call: TRBJ1-1; cdr3_length: 10; clone_size: .; v_call: TRBV2; d_call: .; cdr3_aa: CASKNTEAFF; cdr3_nt: TGTGCCAGTAAGAACACTGAAGCTTTCTTT
j_call: TRBJ1-1; cdr3_length: 14; clone_size: .; v_call: TRBV4-3; d_call: .; cdr3_aa: CASSQGHTRTEAFF; cdr3_nt: TGCGCCAGCAGCCAAGGGCACACCAGGACTGAAGCTTTCTTT
j_call: TRBJ2-2; cdr3_length: 13; clone_size: .; v_call: TRBV18; d_call: .; cdr3_aa: CASSPSNTGELFF; cdr3_nt: TGTGCCAGCTCACCCTCGAACACCGGGGAGCTGTTTTTT
j_call: TRBJ2-5; cdr3_length: 12; clone_size: .; v_call: TRBV9; d_call: .; cdr3_aa: CASSLSEGTQYF; cdr3_nt: TGTGCCAGCAGCCTGTCGGAGGGGACCCAGTACTTC
j_call: TRBJ1-1; cdr3_length: 11; clone_size: .; v_call: TRBV6-5; d_call: .; cdr3_aa: CASTRDTEAFF; cdr3_nt: TGTGCCAGCACCCGGGACACTGAAGCTTTCTTT
j_call: TRBJ1-1; cdr3_length: 12; clone_size: .; v_call: TRBV19; d_call: .; cdr3_aa: CASSPRSTEAFF; cdr3_nt: TGTGCCAGTAGTCCCCGGTCCACTGAAGCTTTCTTT
j_call: TRBJ1-6; cdr3_length: 15; clone_size: .; v_call: TRBV6-5; d_call: .; cdr3_aa: CASSYTRGSDSPLHF; cdr3_nt: TGTGCCAGCAGTTACACCAGGGGCTCTGATTCACCCCTCCACTTT
j_call: TRBJ2-3; cdr3_length: 15; clone_size: .; v_call: TRBV27; d_call: TRBD2; cdr3_aa: CASSSGRARVDTQYF; cdr3_nt: TGTGCCAGCTCTAGCGGGAGGGCCCGGGTAGATACGCAGTATTTT
j_call: TRBJ2-7; cdr3_length: 14; clone_size: .; v_call: TRBV18; d_call: .; cdr3_aa: CASSPPSPTEEQYF; cdr3_nt: TGTGCCAGCTCACCACCGTCTCCGACAGAAGAGCAGTACTTC
j_call: TRBJ1-1; cdr3_length: 14; clone_size: .; v_call: TRBV5-8; d_call: TRBD1; cdr3_aa: CASSFPTGGAEAFF; cdr3_nt: TGTGCCAGCAGCTTCCCGACAGGGGGGGCTGAAGCTTTCTTT
j_call: TRBJ1-2; cdr3_length: 15; clone_size: .; v_call: TRBV7-3; d_call: TRBD1; cdr3_aa: CASSLTGTDLYGYTF; cdr3_nt: TGTGCCAGCAGCTTAACTGGGACAGACCTTTATGGCTACACCTTC
j_call: TRBJ1-4; cdr3_length: 16; clone_size: once; v_call: TRBV15; d_call: .; cdr3_aa: CATSRGGQGQGTKLFF; cdr3_nt: TGTGCCACCAGCAGAGGGGGGCAGGGGCAGGGAACGAAACTGTTTTTT
j_call: TRBJ1-3; cdr3_length: 15; clone_size: .; v_call: TRBV30; d_call: .; cdr3_aa: CAWSLEGVSGNTIYF; cdr3_nt: TGTGCCTGGAGCCTGGAGGGAGTCTCTGGAAACACCATATATTTT